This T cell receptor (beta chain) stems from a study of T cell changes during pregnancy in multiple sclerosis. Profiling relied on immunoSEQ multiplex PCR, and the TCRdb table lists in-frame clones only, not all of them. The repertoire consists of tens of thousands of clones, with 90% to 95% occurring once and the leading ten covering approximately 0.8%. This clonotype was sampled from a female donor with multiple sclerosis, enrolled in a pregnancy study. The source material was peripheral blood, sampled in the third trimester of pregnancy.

In nucleotides, the CDR3 is TGTGCCAGCGCCGCCCTAACCCCCTCCATCGATACGCAGTATTTT. Its protein is CASAALTPSIDTQYF. The rearrangement joins TRBV2 to TRBJ2-3; D remains ambiguous. The CDR3 spans 15 residues. Looked up from germline, CDR1 is SNHLY and CDR2 is FYNNEI. With 8 bases removed from V and 6 bases from J, the gap between germline ends came to 21 bases.